This T cell receptor (beta chain) was identified during a study of cytomegalovirus exposure and HLA in healthy donors. With 60 Vbeta and 13 Jbeta primers, the PCR was carried out. Using immunoSEQ multiplex PCR, the repertoire was profiled, and TCRdb retains in-frame clones only, with some absent. Of some 270,000 clones listed, approximately 91% are singletons. CDR1 is MGHRA and CDR2 is YSYEKL in the germline V gene. The CDR3 length is 14 residues. V was trimmed by 0 bases and J by 0 bases, leaving 6 bases between them. Material for sequencing was PBMCs. The sequence came from a girl between 2 and 10 years old in good health and CMV-seronegative. The chain recombines TRBV4-1 with TRBJ2-7, with D perhaps matching TRBD2 (5 bases). In DNA, the CDR3 is TGCGCCAGCAGCCAAGATACTAGCTCCTACGAGCAGTACTTC. This codes for CASSQDTSSYEQYF.